The 28 T cell receptor beta chains presented below share a single source sample, sequenced in a study of siplizumab effects on memory and regulatory T cells. TCRdb's copy holds only in-frame clones and misses some; the assay was immunoSEQ multiplex PCR. The sample records 95,000 to 130,000 clones, about 94% being singletons. The source material was non-Treg CD4+ T cells sorted from blood. The source is a human donor in good health.

This rearrangement joins TRBV21-1 to TRBJ2-1; no check of the table's D call, TRBD2, against the DNA was made. TRBV21-1 has pseudogene status. This CDR3 comprises 17 residues. This CDR3 is CASSKRTGTSGYNEQFF. The CDR3, as DNA: TGTGCCAGCAGCAAAAGAACCGGGACTAGCGGGTACAATGAGCAGTTCTTC.

This clone was recorded once. This chain joins TRBV6-1 and TRBJ2-3; maybe TRBD2 (6 bases). The CDR3 is 11 residues long. Per germline, CDR1 MNHNS and CDR2 SASEGT. The V end lost 7 bases, the J end lost 6 bases, and 8 bases lay between the germline ends. As DNA, the CDR3 is TGTGCCAGCACTCTAGCGGATACGCAGTATTTT. Translating it yields CASTLADTQYF.

The V call is TRBV18, the J call TRBJ1-2; D unclear. This CDR3 is 13 amino acids long. Germline assignment: CDR1 KGHSH and CDR2 LQKENI. Trimming took 3 bases from V and 6 from J, leaving 11 bases between them. In DNA form, the CDR3 reads TGTGCCAGCTCACCTAATATCGAGGATGGCTACACCTTC. The encoded protein is CASSPNIEDGYTF.

This clone has a single count. V and J are TRBV6-1 and TRBJ2-1, with 13 bases identical to TRBD2. Germline assignment: CDR1 MNHNS and CDR2 SASEGT. J gave up 9 bases and V 10 bases, and 9 bases lay outside the gene matches. This CDR3 spans 14 amino acids. CDR3 sequence reads: CATTLAGGPGEQFF. CDR3 coding DNA: TGTGCCACTACACTAGCGGGGGGGCCTGGTGAGCAGTTCTTC.

This rearrangement joins TRBV11-2 to TRBJ2-1; 11 bases are a match to TRBD2. Per the germline V gene, CDR1 is SGHAT and CDR2 is FQNNGV. V gave up 5 bases and J gave up 8 bases; unmatched junction bases: 5. The CDR3 consists of 14 residues. The CDR3 DNA reads TGTGCCAGCAGCCTTAGCGGGAGGGCGGATGAGCAGTTCTTC. Translated, it gives CASSLSGRADEQFF.

The rearrangement uses TRBV29-1 and TRBJ2-5; tentative D call: TRBD2 (6 bases). Between the trimmed V and J ends, which lost 4 bases and 1 base, there was a span of 10 bases. CDR1 and CDR2 from the germline V gene are SQVTM and ANQGSEA. This CDR3 region has 13 residues. CDR3 protein: CSVGAGLQETQYF. CDR3 nucleotide sequence: TGCAGCGTTGGAGCGGGTCTCCAAGAGACCCAGTACTTC.

V is TRBV11-2 and J is TRBJ1-2, with D unclear. This CDR3 is 13 amino acids long. Trimming cost V 4 bases and J 5 bases, with 11 bases left between them. From germline, CDR1 is SGHAT and CDR2 FQNNGV. The CDR3 region has the DNA TGTGCCAGCAGCTCCAAAGAGGAATATGGCTACACCTTC. Translation: CASSSKEEYGYTF.

The chain joins TRBV28 to TRBJ1-2; the match to TRBD1 covers 11 bases. The V gene end was trimmed by 4 bases and the J gene end by 10 bases; junction bases not matched to a gene: 5. Germline CDR1 is MDHEN and CDR2 is SYDVKM. This CDR3 has 13 amino acids. The CDR3 here is CASSSGQGDYYTF. The CDR3 DNA is TGTGCCAGCAGTTCGGGACAGGGGGATTACTACACCTTC.

V and J are TRBV18 and TRBJ1-3, with 9 bases lining up with TRBD1. J was trimmed by 2 bases and V by 8 bases; bases with no gene match: 7. CDR1 and CDR2 (germline): KGHSH, LQKENI. The CDR3 is 15 residues long. This chain's CDR3 is CASADRGFPGNTIYF. CDR3 nucleotides: TGTGCCAGCGCGGACAGGGGATTTCCTGGAAACACCATATATTTT.

The rearrangement links TRBV28 to TRBJ2-7; no clear D gene. The length of the CDR3 is 13 residues. Trimming took 3 bases from V and 2 from J, leaving 8 bases between them. Germline assignment: CDR1 MDHEN and CDR2 SYDVKM. CDR3 in DNA: TGTGCCAGCAGTTTTCCTGGGCCCTACGAGCAGTACTTC. This codes for CASSFPGPYEQYF. Supplemented by reference TRBV28 and TRBJ2-7, the full variable domain reads DVKVTQSSRYLVKRTGEKVFLECVQDMDHENMFWYRQDPGLGLRLIYFSYDVKMKEKGDIPEGYSVSREKKERFSLILESASTNQTSMYLCASSFPGPYEQYFGPGTRLTVT.

This chain links TRBV6-1 with TRBJ1-2; D unresolved. Germline V gene lookup returns CDR1 MNHNS and CDR2 SASEGT. The V gene lost 2 bases and the J gene lost 8 bases, with 12 bases spanning the gap. The CDR3 contains 13 residues. The DNA of the CDR3 is TGTGCCAGCAGTGAATCATTATTAAAAGGCTACACCTTC. Its protein product is CASSESLLKGYTF.

V is TRBV27 and J is TRBJ2-6, with D unclear. The CDR3 has 16 amino acids. V was trimmed by 6 bases and J by 0 bases, leaving 12 bases between them. Germline CDR1 is MNHEY and CDR2 is SMNVEV (reference sequence). The CDR3 coding sequence is TGTGCCAGCAGGGCATCCCATAGCTCTGGGGCCAACGTCCTGACTTTC. Translating it yields CASRASHSSGANVLTF.

The chain couples TRBV7-6 to TRBJ2-7, with a weak D call TRBD1 (6 bases). Germline V gene lookup returns CDR1 SGHVS and CDR2 FNYEAQ. The CDR3 runs 15 residues. The V end lost 5 bases, the J end lost 4 bases, and 18 bases lay between the germline ends. The CDR3 spells CASSKDGRGFYEQYF. Here the CDR3 DNA reads TGTGCCAGCAGCAAGGACGGAAGGGGGTTTTACGAGCAGTACTTC.

As DNA, the CDR3 is TGTGCCAGTTCCTCCTCGATAGGTCAGCCCCAGCATTTT. It specifies CASSSSIGQPQHF. This chain joins TRBV6-4 and TRBJ1-5, with D unresolved. This CDR3 region has 13 residues. V was trimmed by 9 bases and J by 6 bases, leaving 15 bases between them. In germline, CDR1 is MRHNA, CDR2 SNTAGT.

Only a few counts were recorded for this clone. The CDR3 nucleotides read TGTGCCAGCTCACCCCAGGGTGGTAATTCACCCCTCCACTTT. As protein: CASSPQGGNSPLHF. The V and J genes are TRBV18 and TRBJ1-6, with D perhaps TRBD1 (5 bases). The length of the CDR3 is 14 residues. Germline CDR1 and CDR2: KGHSH and LQKENI. The V gene lost 3 bases and the J gene lost 6 bases, with 9 bases spanning the gap.

V is TRBV11-1 and J is TRBJ1-5; 11 bases are a match to TRBD1. The ends lost 5 bases at V and 7 bases at J; junction bases unmatched: 1. Germline V gene lookup returns CDR1 SGHAT and CDR2 FQDESV (reference sequence). This CDR3 has 13 amino acids. The CDR3 DNA reads TGTGCCAGCAGCCGGGACAGGGGGCAGCCCCAGCATTTT. Amino acid sequence: CASSRDRGQPQHF.

The CDR3 protein is CASSPSRLAGEQFF. The CDR3 DNA is TGTGCCAGCAGCCCGAGTCGACTAGCTGGTGAGCAGTTCTTC. V usage is TRBV14 and J usage is TRBJ2-1, with TRBD2 matching over 7 bases. This CDR3 contains 14 residues. Germline assignment: CDR1 SGHDN and CDR2 FVKESK. Losses at the gene ends were 4 bases for V and 9 bases for J; bases not matched to a gene: 9.

The count of this clone is one. The rearrangement links TRBV19 to TRBJ1-1; 8 positions match TRBD1. V gave up 7 bases and J gave up 1 base; unmatched junction bases: 5. CDR1 is LNHDA and CDR2 is SQIVND in the germline V gene (reference sequence). There are 14 residues in the CDR3. The CDR3 sequence: CASTITGGNTEAFF. CDR3 coding DNA: TGTGCCAGTACCATAACAGGGGGGAACACTGAAGCTTTCTTT.

J is TRBJ2-7 and V is TRBV14; TRBD1 aligns across 10 bases. The CDR3 runs to 14 residues. Germline CDR1 and CDR2: SGHDN and FVKESK. With 6 bases clipped from V and 6 bases from J, the junction kept 8 bases outside the gene matches. The CDR3 nucleotides read TGTGCCAGCAGTCGGACAGGGGGTTTCGGCGAGCAGTACTTC. It is translated as CASSRTGGFGEQYF.

In its sample, this clone was seen once. The chain has TRBV18 and TRBJ1-4; D may be TRBD1 (5 bases). Germline CDR1 is KGHSH and CDR2 is LQKENI. V lost 3 bases and J lost 8, with 13 bases in between. The length of the CDR3 is 14 residues. CDR3 sequence (DNA): TGTGCCAGCTCACCCGCACAGGACACAGAAAAACTGTTTTTT. Translated, it gives CASSPAQDTEKLFF.

The V and J genes are TRBV6-1 and TRBJ2-1; no clear D. The V and J ends lost 6 bases and 0 bases respectively, with 9 bases between them. From germline, CDR1 is MNHNS and CDR2 SASEGT. This CDR3 is built from 14 residues. The CDR3 sequence is CASRISSSYNEQFF. CDR3 DNA sequence: TGTGCCAGCAGAATTAGTAGCTCCTACAATGAGCAGTTCTTC.

The gene calls are TRBV5-1 and TRBJ1-1, with no clear D. The germline V gene has CDR1 SGHRS and CDR2 YFSETQ. CDR3 size: 14 residues. Trimming took 4 bases from V and 1 from J, leaving 11 bases between them. CDR3 DNA sequence: TGCGCCAGCAGCCACGGCGGCCAGAACACTGAAGCTTTCTTT. Protein sequence: CASSHGGQNTEAFF.

The chain has TRBV12-2 and TRBJ1-5; the table's D gene call, TRBD1, was not cross checked with the DNA. TRBV12-2 is a recognized pseudogene. The CDR3 loop spans 16 amino acids. The CDR3 protein is CASRLVTWQGSQPQHF. The CDR3, as DNA: TGTGCAAGTCGCTTAGTTACATGGCAGGGCAGTCAGCCCCAGCATTTT.

V is TRBV7-9 and J is TRBJ2-1; 7 bases are a match to TRBD2. Germline trimming cut 5 bases from V and 12 bases from J; bases unmatched to any gene: 7. Germline CDR1 is SEHNR and CDR2 is FQNEAQ (reference sequence). The CDR3 has 12 residues. CDR3: CASSKERDPQFF. The DNA for the CDR3 is TGTGCCAGCAGCAAGGAGCGGGACCCGCAGTTCTTC.

The V gene is TRBV30, the J gene TRBJ1-3; no clear D gene. Germline CDR1 GTSNPN, CDR2 SVGIG (reference sequence). The V end was cut by 3 bases, the J end by 3 bases, with 12 bases between. The CDR3 runs to 14 residues. CDR3 nucleotide sequence: TGTGCCTGGAGGAAGTTAGCCTTTGGAAACACCATATATTTT. Translation gives CAWRKLAFGNTIYF.

This chain uses TRBV5-1 with TRBJ1-2; the D gene is possibly TRBD1 (5 bases). The germline CDR1 and CDR2 sequences are SGHRS and YFSETQ. There are 14 residues in the CDR3. Deletions cut 1 base from V and 4 bases from J, with 11 bases between. The CDR3: CASSLSREGYGYTF. The CDR3 region has the DNA TGCGCCAGCAGCTTGTCCAGGGAGGGCTATGGCTACACCTTC. Full variable domain (rest looked up from reference TRBV5-1 and TRBJ1-2): KAGVTQTPRYLIKTRGQQVTLSCSPISGHRSVSWYQQTPGQGLQFLFEYFSETQRNKGNFPGRFSGRQFSNSRSEMNVSTLELGDSALYLCASSLSREGYGYTFGSGTRLTVV.

The chain links TRBV11-3 to TRBJ2-3; D is unclear. Trimming cost V 4 bases and J 4 bases, with 9 bases left between them. The germline CDR1 and CDR2 sequences are SGHNT and YENEEA. CDR3 size: 13 residues. Here the CDR3 reads CASSSRGADTQYF. The CDR3 DNA reads as TGTGCCAGCAGCTCCCGTGGGGCAGATACGCAGTATTTT.

This chain connects TRBV9 to TRBJ2-1, with a possible D match to TRBD2 (6 bases). The CDR3 loop spans 15 amino acids. Germline V gene data show CDR1 as SGDLS and CDR2 as YYNGEE. The V end was cut by 5 bases, the J end by 0 bases, with 12 bases between. CDR3 in amino acids: CASSGAGSSYNEQFF. The CDR3 DNA follows: TGTGCCAGCAGTGGGGCGGGAAGCTCCTACAATGAGCAGTTCTTC.